The text below deals with one TCR beta chain. Method: immunoSEQ multiplex PCR; TCRdb's copy keeps in-frame clones and lacks some. The table includes approximately 170,000 clones, roughly nine tenths detected once. The sample originates from a study of T cell responses to AZD1222 COVID-19 vaccine. The origin of this receptor is an adult in good health. Here the sequenced sample was peripheral blood, taken on day 0 of AZD1222 vaccination.

CDR3 loop: CASSLGPTNNSPLHF. CDR3 DNA sequence: TGTGCCAGCAGCTTGGGACCGACTAATAATTCACCCCTCCACTTT. J is TRBJ1-6 and V is TRBV5-6, with D uncertain. The ends were cut back, 0 bases at V and 5 bases at J, with 9 bases in the middle. This CDR3 is 15 amino acids long. CDR1 SGHDT and CDR2 YYEEEE come from the germline V gene.